The present TCR beta chain was sequenced within a study of blood T cell repertoires in COVID-19. The repertoire was sequenced with immunoSEQ multiplex PCR; TCRdb's copy has only in-frame clones and lacks some. The sample consists of about 59,000 clones, less than 80% of them appearing once. This CDR3 region has 15 residues. Germline CDR1 is MDHEN and CDR2 is SYDVKM. Germline trimming cut 4 bases from V and 3 bases from J; bases unmatched to any gene: 6. The chain recombines TRBV28 with TRBJ1-5; TRBD1 aligns across 7 bases. Sequencing input: peripheral blood. This receptor was taken from a man aged 55 to 70 with acute or convalescent COVID-19. CDR3 coding DNA: TGTGCCAGCAGTTCCCTAACAGGGGCCAATCAGCCCCAGCATTTT. Protein sequence: CASSSLTGANQPQHF.